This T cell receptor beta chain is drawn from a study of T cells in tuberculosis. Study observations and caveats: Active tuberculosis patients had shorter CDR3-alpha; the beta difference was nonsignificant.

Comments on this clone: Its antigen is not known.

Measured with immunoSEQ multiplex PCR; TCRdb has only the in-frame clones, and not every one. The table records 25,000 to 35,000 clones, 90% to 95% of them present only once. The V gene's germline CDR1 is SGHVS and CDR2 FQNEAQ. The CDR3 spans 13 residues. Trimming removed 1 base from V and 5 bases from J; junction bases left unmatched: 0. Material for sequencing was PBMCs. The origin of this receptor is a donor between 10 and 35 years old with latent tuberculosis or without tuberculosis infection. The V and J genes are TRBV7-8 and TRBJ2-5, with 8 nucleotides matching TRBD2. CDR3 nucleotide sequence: TGTGCCAGCAGCTTAGAGCGGGGGGAGACCCAGTACTTC. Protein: CASSLERGETQYF.